Below, 25 T cell receptor beta chains from the same sample are listed, as sequenced in a study of Tregs in tolerant kidney transplant recipients. Method: immunoSEQ multiplex PCR; TCRdb's copy keeps in-frame clones and lacks some. The sample holds about 240,000 clones, approximately 84% seen once. Sequencing used CD4+ T cells from blood. All receptors come from a human donor in good health.

The rearrangement uses TRBV5-1 and TRBJ1-1; TRBD1 matches 7 bases. The length of the CDR3 is 15 residues. Losses at the gene ends were 4 bases for V and 0 bases for J; bases not matched to a gene: 6. CDR1 and CDR2 from the germline V gene are SGHRS and YFSETQ. For the CDR3, the DNA is TGCGCCAGCAGCAAACACCAGGGGGTGAACACTGAAGCTTTCTTT. Translating gives CASSKHQGVNTEAFF.

V gene TRBV6-5 combines with J gene TRBJ1-2; no clear D gene. The germline V and J ends were trimmed by 5 bases and 8 bases, with 18 bases remaining between them. The germline V gene has CDR1 MNHEY and CDR2 SVGAGI. This CDR3 contains 14 residues. CDR3 nucleotides: TGTGCCAGCAGTGAGACCGGGAGCCTTTACGGCTACACCTTC. Translated, it gives CASSETGSLYGYTF.

This chain uses TRBV27 with TRBJ2-7; 9 nucleotides match TRBD1. The ends lost 5 bases at V and 3 bases at J; junction bases unmatched: 8. The CDR3 contains 15 residues. The V gene's germline CDR1 is MNHEY and CDR2 SMNVEV (reference sequence). In nucleotides, the CDR3 is TGTGCCAGCAGTCTCAACAGGGGGCTTCTCTACGAGCAGTACTTC. This translates into CASSLNRGLLYEQYF.

The V gene is TRBV9, the J gene TRBJ1-1; weak D call: TRBD1 (6 bases). In germline, CDR1 is SGDLS, CDR2 YYNGEE. This CDR3 has 16 amino acids. V lost 3 bases to trimming and J lost 0 bases, with 15 bases between them. CDR3 sequence: CASSGRTDPMNTEAFF. In DNA, the CDR3 is TGTGCCAGCAGCGGGCGGACAGACCCCATGAACACTGAAGCTTTCTTT.

This clone was detected only once. The V gene is TRBV15, the J gene TRBJ1-1; 9 positions match TRBD1. J was trimmed by 1 base and V by 2 bases; bases with no gene match: 5. This CDR3 has 16 amino acids. Germline assignment: CDR1 LNHNV and CDR2 YYDKDF (reference sequence). Here the CDR3 reads CATSRRMGQGNTEAFF. Here the CDR3 DNA reads TGTGCCACCAGCAGAAGGATGGGACAGGGGAACACTGAAGCTTTCTTT.

In its sample, this clone was seen a few times. The junction differs from germline at one of its ends, possibly a read error. This chain links TRBV2 with TRBJ1-6; TRBD1 is a possible D gene (6 bases). The CDR3 runs 15 residues. In germline, CDR1 is SNHLY, CDR2 FYNNEI. CDR3 loop: CARSATGTRDSPLHF. CDR3 coding DNA: TGTGCCAGGAGTGCCACAGGGACAAGGGATTCACCCCTCCACTTT.

V usage is TRBV9 and J usage is TRBJ2-3, with a tentative D call TRBD2 (6 bases). There are 15 residues in the CDR3. Per the germline V gene, CDR1 is SGDLS and CDR2 is YYNGEE. V lost 2 bases and J 1 base, leaving 11 bases between the germline ends. For the CDR3, the DNA is TGTGCCAGCAGCGTTTTAAGCGGGCGCACAGATACGCAGTATTTT. It yields the protein CASSVLSGRTDTQYF.

V usage is TRBV6-5 and J usage is TRBJ1-2; no clear D. Trimming shortened V by 2 bases and J by 7 bases, and 11 bases separated the two germline ends. Germline-derived CDR1 and CDR2 are MNHEY and SVGAGI. The CDR3 covers 13 residues. The CDR3 DNA sequence: TGTGCCAGCAGTTACCGAGGGCTAGGTGGCTACACCTTC. Translated, it gives CASSYRGLGGYTF.

The V call is TRBV7-9, the J call TRBJ2-2; D is possibly TRBD1 or TRBD2 (5 bases each). The CDR3 length is 15 residues. Germline CDR1 is SEHNR and CDR2 is FQNEAQ (reference sequence). V gave up 4 bases and J gave up 5 bases, with 14 bases separating them. CDR3 loop: CASSSGRWGTGELFF. CDR3 sequence (DNA): TGTGCCAGCAGCTCCGGCCGCTGGGGGACCGGGGAGCTGTTTTTT.

The table lists this clone with a count of one. The rearrangement uses TRBV18 and TRBJ2-6; D gene ambiguous. The CDR3 contains 17 residues. CDR1 is KGHSH, CDR2 LQKENI, per germline. The V gene lost 2 bases and the J gene lost 2 bases, with 13 bases spanning the gap. Here the CDR3 reads CASSPDRGNPGANVLTF. The CDR3 DNA is TGTGCCAGCTCACCAGACCGCGGTAACCCTGGGGCCAACGTCCTGACTTTC.

The V call is TRBV11-2, the J call TRBJ2-7; 7 bases map to TRBD1. The length of the CDR3 is 14 residues. With 5 bases clipped from V and 2 bases from J, the junction kept 6 bases outside the gene matches. In germline, CDR1 is SGHAT, CDR2 FQNNGV. The CDR3 nucleotides are TGTGCCAGCAGCGACCGACAGGGCCCCTACGAGCAGTACTTC. It translates to CASSDRQGPYEQYF. The full variable domain, in which reference TRBV11-2 and TRBJ2-7 provide the parts outside the CDR3, is EAGVAQSPRYKIIEKRQSVAFWCNPISGHATLYWYQQILGQGPKLLIQFQNNGVVDDSQLPKDRFSAERLKGVDSTLKIQPAKLEDSAVYLCASSDRQGPYEQYFGPGTRLTVT.

This chain links TRBV7-2 with TRBJ2-2, with D unclear. Trimming pared 5 bases from V and 2 bases from J, leaving 6 bases between. CDR1 SGHTA and CDR2 FQGNSA come from the germline V gene. CDR3 length: 13 residues. In DNA form, the CDR3 reads TGTGCCAGCAGCCCGGATAACACCGGGGAGCTGTTTTTT. This gives the protein CASSPDNTGELFF.

This clone appeared once. The J gene is TRBJ1-3, the V gene TRBV18, with D tentatively TRBD1 (6 bases). CDR3 length: 17 amino acids. With 4 bases removed from V and 2 bases from J, the gap between germline ends came to 18 bases. Germline CDR1 and CDR2: KGHSH and LQKENI. Written as DNA, the CDR3 is TGTGCCAGCTCACTAAACAGGGAGGCATTCACTGGAAACACCATATATTTT. It is translated as CASSLNREAFTGNTIYF.

This clone has just a few counts. The chain recombines TRBV9 with TRBJ2-5, with 8 bases aligning to TRBD2. Germline loops: CDR1 SGDLS, CDR2 YYNGEE. J lost 1 base, V lost 0 bases, and 5 bases had no gene match. The CDR3 spans 16 residues. The CDR3 is CASSVAGGRTQETQYF. The CDR3 DNA follows: TGTGCCAGCAGCGTAGCGGGGGGGAGGACCCAAGAGACCCAGTACTTC.

The rearrangement links TRBV7-3 to TRBJ2-2; D possibly corresponds to TRBD1 (5 bases). The V end lost 5 bases, the J end lost 5 bases, and 9 bases lay between the germline ends. Per germline, CDR1 SGHTA and CDR2 FQGTGA. This CDR3 comprises 13 residues. CDR3 in DNA: TGTGCCAGCAGCGCGCAGGGAACCGGGGAGCTGTTTTTT. Translating it yields CASSAQGTGELFF.

The chain joins TRBV10-3 to TRBJ2-1; D assignment may be TRBD1 or TRBD2 (6 bases each). This CDR3 is 14 amino acids long. The germline gives CDR1 ENHRY, CDR2 SYGVKD. The V and J ends lost 3 bases and 7 bases respectively, with 13 bases between them. The CDR3 reads CAISDLGGRNEQFF. For the CDR3, the DNA is TGTGCCATCAGTGATTTAGGGGGGAGGAATGAGCAGTTCTTC.

CDR3 nucleotides: TGCGCCAGCAGCCCGTATGTGTCAGGGGGTACATCCTACGAGCAGTACTTC. It is translated as CASSPYVSGGTSYEQYF. This rearrangement joins TRBV5-1 to TRBJ2-7, with TRBD1 matching over 7 bases. Germline CDR1 SGHRS, CDR2 YFSETQ. V lost 4 bases and J lost 1; bases outside the gene matches: 14. The CDR3 extends over 17 amino acids.

The sample holds one count of this clone. The J gene is TRBJ1-6, the V gene TRBV6-5, with a weak D call TRBD1 (6 bases). The CDR3 loop spans 14 amino acids. The V gene lost 5 bases and the J gene lost 7 bases, with 12 bases spanning the gap. Looked up from germline, CDR1 is MNHEY and CDR2 is SVGAGI. This chain's CDR3 is CASSEWGLNSPLHF. Here the CDR3 DNA reads TGTGCCAGCAGTGAATGGGGGCTAAATTCACCCCTCCACTTT.

This sequence joins TRBV5-1 and TRBJ2-7; TRBD1 matches at 8 bases. V lost 7 bases, J lost 4 bases, and 13 bases stayed unmatched. Germline CDR1 SGHRS, CDR2 YFSETQ. The CDR3 length is 15 residues. The CDR3 DNA reads as TGCGCCAGCCAAAAATATGGGACAGGTGGGTACGAGCAGTACTTC. Its protein is CASQKYGTGGYEQYF.

The chain joins TRBV30 to TRBJ2-5; 12 nucleotides agree with TRBD2. V lost 2 bases to trimming and J lost 5 bases; unmatched junction nucleotides: 6. Germline values: CDR1 GTSNPN, CDR2 SVGIG (reference sequence). The CDR3 contains 15 residues. The CDR3: CAWSRLAGGGETQYF. DNA of the CDR3: TGTGCCTGGAGTCGTCTAGCGGGAGGGGGGGAGACCCAGTACTTC. The whole variable domain, remainder taken from reference TRBV30 and TRBJ2-5, is SQTIHQWPATLVQPVGSPLSLECTVEGTSNPNLYWYRQAAGRGLQLLFYSVGIGQISSEVPQNLSASRPQDRQFILSSKKLLLSDSGFYLCAWSRLAGGGETQYFGPGTRLLVL.

Note on this clone: Other DNA sequences from this sample encode an identical CDR3 as well. The chain couples TRBV5-1 to TRBJ1-5; D unresolved. CDR3 length: 14 residues. The germline V gene encodes CDR1 SGHRS and CDR2 YFSETQ. V lost 0 bases and J lost 0, with 4 bases in between. CDR3 in amino acids: CASSLEGSNQPQHF. The CDR3 DNA reads as TGCGCCAGCAGCTTGGAAGGTAGCAATCAGCCCCAGCATTTT.

This chain links TRBV6-1 with TRBJ1-2, with TRBD1 matching over 9 bases. CDR3 size: 14 residues. Unmatched junction bases numbered 7, after V lost 4 bases and J lost 7 bases. The germline V gene has CDR1 MNHNS and CDR2 SASEGT. The CDR3 sequence: CASSAQTGGSGYTF. The CDR3, as DNA: TGTGCCAGCAGTGCCCAAACAGGGGGCTCTGGCTACACCTTC.

CDR3 amino acids: CASSFMGGGYTF. In DNA, the CDR3 is TGCGCCAGCAGCTTTATGGGCGGCGGCTACACCTTC. This rearrangement joins TRBV5-1 to TRBJ1-2; D unclear. The V gene's germline CDR1 is SGHRS and CDR2 YFSETQ. The CDR3 has 12 amino acids. V lost 2 bases and J 8 bases, leaving 10 bases between the germline ends.

This chain joins TRBV4-1 and TRBJ1-6; no clear D gene. The CDR3 totals 18 residues. Trimming left V 1 base short and J 1 base short, with 14 bases between. Germline lookup yields CDR1 MGHRA and CDR2 YSYEKL. CDR3 coding DNA: TGCGCCAGCAGCCAAGGGCTCTGGAGAAAATCCTATAATTCACCCCTCCACTTT. Its protein product is CASSQGLWRKSYNSPLHF.

The CDR3 DNA follows: TGTGCCAGCAGCTTGGTGCGGAATGAGCAGTTCTTC. As protein: CASSLVRNEQFF. The chain recombines TRBV5-6 with TRBJ2-1; no reliable D call. The V end was cut by 0 bases, the J end by 7 bases, with 5 bases between. Germline V gives CDR1 SGHDT, CDR2 YYEEEE. The CDR3 is made up of 12 amino acids.